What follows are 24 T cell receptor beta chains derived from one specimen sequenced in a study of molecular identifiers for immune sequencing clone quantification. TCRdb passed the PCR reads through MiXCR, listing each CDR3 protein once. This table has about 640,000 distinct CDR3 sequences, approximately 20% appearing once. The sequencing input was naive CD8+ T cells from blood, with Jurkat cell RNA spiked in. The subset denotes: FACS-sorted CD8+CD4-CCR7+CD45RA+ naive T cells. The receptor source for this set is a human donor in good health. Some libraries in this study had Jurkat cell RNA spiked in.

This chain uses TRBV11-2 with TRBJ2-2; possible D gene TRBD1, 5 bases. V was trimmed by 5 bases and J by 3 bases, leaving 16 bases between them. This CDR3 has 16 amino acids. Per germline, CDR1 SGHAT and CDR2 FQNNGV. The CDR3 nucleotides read TGTGCCAGCAGCATCCCGTACAGGATGGACACCGGGGAGCTGTTTTTT. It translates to CASSIPYRMDTGELFF.

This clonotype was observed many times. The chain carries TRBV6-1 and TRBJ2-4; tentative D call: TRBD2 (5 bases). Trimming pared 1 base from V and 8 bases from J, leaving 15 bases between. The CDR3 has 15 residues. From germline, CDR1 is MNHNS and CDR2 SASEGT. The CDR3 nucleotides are TGTGCCAGCAGTGAAGAGGAGGACTGGGGATACATTCAGTACTTC. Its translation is CASSEEEDWGYIQYF.

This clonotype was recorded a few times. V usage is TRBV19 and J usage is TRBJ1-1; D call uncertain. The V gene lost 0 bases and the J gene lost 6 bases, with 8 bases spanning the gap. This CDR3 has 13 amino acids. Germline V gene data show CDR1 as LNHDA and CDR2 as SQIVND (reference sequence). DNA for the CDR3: TGTGCCAGTAGTATAGACCTGGACTCTGAAGCTTTCTTT. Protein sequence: CASSIDLDSEAFF.

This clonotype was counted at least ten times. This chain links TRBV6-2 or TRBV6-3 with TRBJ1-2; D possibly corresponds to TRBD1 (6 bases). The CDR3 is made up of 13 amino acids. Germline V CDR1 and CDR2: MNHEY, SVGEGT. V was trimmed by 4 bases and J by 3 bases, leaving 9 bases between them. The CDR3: CASSSDSHYGYTF. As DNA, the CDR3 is TGTGCCAGCAGTTCGGACAGTCACTATGGCTACACCTTC.

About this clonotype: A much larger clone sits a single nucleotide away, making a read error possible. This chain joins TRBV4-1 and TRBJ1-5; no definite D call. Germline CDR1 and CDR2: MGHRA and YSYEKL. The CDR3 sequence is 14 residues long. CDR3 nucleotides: TGCGCCGGCAGCCCTAGCTATAGCAATCAGCCCCAGCATTTT. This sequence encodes CAGSPSYSNQPQHF.

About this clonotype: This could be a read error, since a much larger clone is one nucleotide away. The CDR3 DNA reads as TGCGCCAGCAGCCAAGAACAGGGGACGGCCTACGAGCGGTACTTC. This gives the protein CASSQEQGTAYERYF. The rearrangement links TRBV4-3 to TRBJ2-7; 7 bases are a match to TRBD1. The CDR3 length is 15 residues. The germline gives CDR1 LGHNA, CDR2 YSLEER.

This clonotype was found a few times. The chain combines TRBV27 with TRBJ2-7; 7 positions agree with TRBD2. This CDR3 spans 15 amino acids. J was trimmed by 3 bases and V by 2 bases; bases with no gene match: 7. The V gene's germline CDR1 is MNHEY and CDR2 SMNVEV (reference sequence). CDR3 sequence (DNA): TGTGCCAGCAGTTTACGCGGCGGGAGTATCTACGAGCAGTACTTC. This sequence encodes CASSLRGGSIYEQYF.

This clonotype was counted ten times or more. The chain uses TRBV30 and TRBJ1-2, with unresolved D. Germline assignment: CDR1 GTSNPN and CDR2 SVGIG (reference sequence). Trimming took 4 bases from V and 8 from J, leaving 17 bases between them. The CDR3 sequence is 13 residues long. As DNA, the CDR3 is TGTGCCTGGATCGGCAGAGGAAGATGGGGCTACACCTTC. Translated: CAWIGRGRWGYTF.

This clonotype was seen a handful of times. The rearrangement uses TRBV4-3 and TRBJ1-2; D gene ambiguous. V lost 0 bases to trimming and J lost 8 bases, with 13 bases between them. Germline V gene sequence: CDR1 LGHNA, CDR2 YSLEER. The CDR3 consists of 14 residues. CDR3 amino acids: CASSQDPPDGGYTF. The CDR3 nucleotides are TGCGCCAGCAGCCAAGATCCCCCAGACGGAGGCTACACCTTC.

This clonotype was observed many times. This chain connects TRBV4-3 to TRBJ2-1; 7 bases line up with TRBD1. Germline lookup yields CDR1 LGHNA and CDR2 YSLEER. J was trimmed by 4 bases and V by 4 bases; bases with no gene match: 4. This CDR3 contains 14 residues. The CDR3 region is CASSPGQRYNEQFF. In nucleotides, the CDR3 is TGCGCCAGCAGCCCGGGACAGCGGTACAATGAGCAGTTCTTC.

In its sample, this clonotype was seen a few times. CDR3 in DNA: TGTGCCAGCAGCTTGGTTGGACAGGGGGACGCCGGGGAGCTGTTTTTT. Its translation is CASSLVGQGDAGELFF. This sequence joins TRBV5-6 and TRBJ2-2; the match to TRBD1 covers 10 bases. The germline V gene encodes CDR1 SGHDT and CDR2 YYEEEE. The CDR3 runs 16 residues. V shed 0 bases and J 6 bases; nucleotides not matched to a gene: 5. The entire variable domain, with the rest obtained from reference TRBV5-6 and TRBJ2-2, is as follows: DAGVTQSPTHLIKTRGQQVTLRCSPKSGHDTVSWYQQALGQGPQFIFQYYEEEERQRGNFPDRFSGHQFPNYSSELNVNALLLGDSALYLCASSLVGQGDAGELFFGEGSRLTVL.

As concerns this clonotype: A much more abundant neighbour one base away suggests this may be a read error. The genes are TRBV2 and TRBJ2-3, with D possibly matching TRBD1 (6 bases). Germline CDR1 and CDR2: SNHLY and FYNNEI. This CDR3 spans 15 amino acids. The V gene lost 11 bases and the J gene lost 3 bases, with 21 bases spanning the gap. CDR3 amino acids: CAGNGRAGVTDTQYF. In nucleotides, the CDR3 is TGTGCCGGCAACGGGCGAGCAGGGGTAACAGATACGCAGTATTTT.

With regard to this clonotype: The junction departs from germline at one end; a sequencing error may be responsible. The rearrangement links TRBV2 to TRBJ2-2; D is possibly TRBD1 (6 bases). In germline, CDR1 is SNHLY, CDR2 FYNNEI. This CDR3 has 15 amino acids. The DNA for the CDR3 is TGTGCCAGCAGCGAAGGGACAACGAACACCGGGGAGCTGTTTTTT. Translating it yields CASSEGTTNTGELFF.

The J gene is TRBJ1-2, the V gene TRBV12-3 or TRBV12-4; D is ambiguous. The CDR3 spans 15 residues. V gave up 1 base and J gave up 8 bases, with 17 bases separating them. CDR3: CASSLGPTKTRGYTF. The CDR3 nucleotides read TGTGCCAGCAGTTTAGGGCCCACCAAAACCAGGGGCTACACCTTC.

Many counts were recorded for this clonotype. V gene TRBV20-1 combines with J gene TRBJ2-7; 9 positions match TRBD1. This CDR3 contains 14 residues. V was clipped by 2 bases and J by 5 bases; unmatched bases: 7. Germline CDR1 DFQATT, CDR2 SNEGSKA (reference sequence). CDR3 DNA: TGCAGTGCTAGATTGGGACAGGGTCGAGACGAGCAGTACTTC. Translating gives CSARLGQGRDEQYF.

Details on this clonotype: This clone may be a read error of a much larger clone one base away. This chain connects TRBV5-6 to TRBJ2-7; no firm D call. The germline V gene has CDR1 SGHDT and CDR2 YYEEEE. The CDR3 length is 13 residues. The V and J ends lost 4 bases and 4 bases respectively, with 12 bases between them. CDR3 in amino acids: CASSHGPVYEQYF. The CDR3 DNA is TGTGCCAGCAGCCACGGACCTGTATACGAGCAGTACTTC.

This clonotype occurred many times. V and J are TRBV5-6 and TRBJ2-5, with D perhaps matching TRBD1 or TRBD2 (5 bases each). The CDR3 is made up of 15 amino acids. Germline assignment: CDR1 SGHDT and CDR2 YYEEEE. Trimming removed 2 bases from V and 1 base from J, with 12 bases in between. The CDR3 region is CASSLVPGGQETQYF. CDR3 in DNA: TGTGCCAGCAGCTTAGTCCCTGGGGGCCAAGAGACCCAGTACTTC.

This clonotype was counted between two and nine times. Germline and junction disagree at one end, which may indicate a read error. CDR3 coding DNA: TGTGCCTGGTCCCCCGTGGACAGGGGTTATGGCTGCACCTTC. Translating gives CAWSPVDRGYGCTF. V is TRBV30 and J is TRBJ1-2; 9 bases line up with TRBD1. This CDR3 has 14 amino acids. Germline V gene lookup returns CDR1 GTSNPN and CDR2 SVGIG (reference sequence).

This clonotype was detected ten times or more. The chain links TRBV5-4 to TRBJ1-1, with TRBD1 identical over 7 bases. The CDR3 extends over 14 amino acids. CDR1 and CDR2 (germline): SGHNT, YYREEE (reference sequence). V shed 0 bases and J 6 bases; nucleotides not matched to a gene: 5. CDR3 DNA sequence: TGTGCCAGCAGCTTGGACAGGGGTGGCCCTGAAGCTTTCTTT. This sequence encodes CASSLDRGGPEAFF.

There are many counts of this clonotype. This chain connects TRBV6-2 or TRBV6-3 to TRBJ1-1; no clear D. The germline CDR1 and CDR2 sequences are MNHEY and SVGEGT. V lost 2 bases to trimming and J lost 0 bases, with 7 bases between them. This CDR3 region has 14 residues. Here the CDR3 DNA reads TGTGCCAGCAGTTACGTGGGATTGAACACTGAAGCTTTCTTT. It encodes CASSYVGLNTEAFF.

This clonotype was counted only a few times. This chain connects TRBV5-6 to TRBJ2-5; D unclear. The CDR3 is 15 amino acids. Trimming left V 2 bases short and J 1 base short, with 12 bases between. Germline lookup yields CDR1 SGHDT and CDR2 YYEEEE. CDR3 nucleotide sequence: TGTGCCAGCAGCTTCCAGGCAGCAAGCCAAGAGACCCAGTACTTC. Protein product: CASSFQAASQETQYF.

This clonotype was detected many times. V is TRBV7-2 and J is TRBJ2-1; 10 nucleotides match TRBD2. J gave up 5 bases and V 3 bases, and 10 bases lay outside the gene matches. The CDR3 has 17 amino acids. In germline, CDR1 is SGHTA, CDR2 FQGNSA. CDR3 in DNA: TGTGCCAGCAGCTTGCCAGTAGCGGGAGGCCACCACAATGAGCAGTTCTTC. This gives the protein CASSLPVAGGHHNEQFF.

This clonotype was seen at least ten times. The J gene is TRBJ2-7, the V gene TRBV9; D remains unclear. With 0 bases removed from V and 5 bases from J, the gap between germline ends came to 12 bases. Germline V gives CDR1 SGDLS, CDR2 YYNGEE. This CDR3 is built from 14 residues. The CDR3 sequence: CASSVDRTAHEQYF. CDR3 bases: TGTGCCAGCAGCGTAGACCGGACGGCCCACGAGCAGTACTTC.

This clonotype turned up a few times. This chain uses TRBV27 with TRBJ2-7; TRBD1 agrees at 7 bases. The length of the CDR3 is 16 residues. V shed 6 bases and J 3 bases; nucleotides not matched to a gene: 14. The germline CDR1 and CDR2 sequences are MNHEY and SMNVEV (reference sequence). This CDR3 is CASRLTPRGPFYEQYF. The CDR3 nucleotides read TGTGCCAGCAGACTCACGCCTAGGGGGCCCTTCTACGAGCAGTACTTC.